Sequencing of this T cell receptor (beta chain) was carried out in a study of T cell responses to AZD1222 COVID-19 vaccine. This clone was seen more than once but under ten times. Its antigen remains unknown. Whole-study results and caveats: Baseline testing showed seropositivity in only six or seven AZD1222 recipients.

Method: immunoSEQ multiplex PCR; TCRdb's copy keeps in-frame clones and lacks some. Among around 180,000 clones, about 94% were seen once, and the ten largest hold 9.2%. The receptor's source is an adult in good health. The sequencing used peripheral blood, collected on day 0 of AZD1222 vaccination.

The CDR3 DNA follows: TGTGCCAGTAGGACCACAGGCCCCGAAGCTTTCTTT. It specifies CASRTTGPEAFF. This chain connects TRBV19 to TRBJ1-1, with a possible D match to TRBD1 (5 bases). V lost 6 bases and J 8 bases, leaving 13 bases between the germline ends. In germline, CDR1 is LNHDA, CDR2 SQIVND (reference sequence). The CDR3 loop spans 12 amino acids.